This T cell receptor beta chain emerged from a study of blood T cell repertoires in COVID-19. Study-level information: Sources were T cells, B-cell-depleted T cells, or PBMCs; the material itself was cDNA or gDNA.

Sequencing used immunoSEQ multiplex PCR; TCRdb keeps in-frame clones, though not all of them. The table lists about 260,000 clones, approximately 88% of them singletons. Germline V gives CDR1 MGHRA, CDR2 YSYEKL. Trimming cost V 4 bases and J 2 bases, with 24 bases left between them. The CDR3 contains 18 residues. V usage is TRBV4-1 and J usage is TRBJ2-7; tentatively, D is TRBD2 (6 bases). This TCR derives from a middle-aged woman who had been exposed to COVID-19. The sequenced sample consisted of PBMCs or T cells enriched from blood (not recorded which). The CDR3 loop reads CASSLQLNRDSNAYEQYF. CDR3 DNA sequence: TGCGCCAGCAGCCTCCAACTCAACCGGGACTCTAACGCCTACGAGCAGTACTTC.